What follows are 26 T cell receptor beta chains derived from one specimen sequenced in a study of breast tumors, draining lymph nodes, adjacent tissues. Each CDR3 protein is one row after TCRdb ran MiXCR on the multiplex PCR reads. In the table there are more than 50,000 distinct CDR3 sequences, around 60% of which are singletons. Material for sequencing was breast tumor tissue. The receptors originated from a female donor with breast cancer. Some clones in this sample may be carry-over from other donors' samples.

The chain employs TRBV30 and TRBJ1-2; D ambiguous. There are 12 residues in the CDR3. The ends were cut back, 3 bases at V and 6 bases at J, with 11 bases in the middle. From germline, CDR1 is GTSNPN and CDR2 SVGIG (reference sequence). The CDR3 here is CAWRIGENGYTF. CDR3 nucleotides: TGTGCCTGGAGGATCGGGGAAAATGGCTACACCTTC.

This clonotype was counted many times. A much larger clone sits a single nucleotide away, making a read error possible. The chain is built from TRBV7-2 and TRBJ1-5; 8 positions agree with TRBD1. The CDR3 contains 14 residues. Trimming cost V 5 bases and J 6 bases; bases outside gene matches: 6. Germline V gene sequence: CDR1 SGHTA, CDR2 FQGNSA. CDR3 sequence: CASSIRGPGQPQHF. The CDR3 nucleotides read TGTGCCAGCAGCATCAGGGGGCCGGGTCAGCCCCAGCATTTT.

The chain carries TRBV2 and TRBJ2-7; 7 bases line up with TRBD1. The CDR3 is 14 amino acids. Germline V gene data show CDR1 as SNHLY and CDR2 as FYNNEI. Trimming cost V 5 bases and J 5 bases; bases outside gene matches: 9. The CDR3 loop reads CASSLDRDGHEQYF. The CDR3 DNA sequence: TGTGCCAGCAGTCTTGACAGGGATGGCCACGAGCAGTACTTC.

V gene TRBV20-1 combines with J gene TRBJ2-5; 10 bases map to TRBD2. V lost 0 bases to trimming and J lost 5 bases; unmatched junction nucleotides: 6. Per the germline V gene, CDR1 is DFQATT and CDR2 is SNEGSKA (reference sequence). The CDR3 has 15 amino acids. The CDR3 is CSARDVSGGHETQYF. CDR3 nucleotides: TGCAGTGCTAGAGACGTTAGCGGGGGGCACGAGACCCAGTACTTC.

This clonotype was found a few times. The rearrangement joins TRBV28 to TRBJ2-2, with a tentative D call TRBD2 (6 bases). V gave up 6 bases and J gave up 5 bases, with 25 bases separating them. The CDR3 spans 18 residues. The V gene's germline CDR1 is MDHEN and CDR2 SYDVKM. The CDR3: CASRHFGGGLGRTGELFF. For the CDR3, the DNA is TGTGCCAGCAGACATTTTGGCGGCGGGTTGGGGAGGACCGGGGAGCTGTTTTTT.

This clonotype was observed at least ten times. J is TRBJ2-1 and V is TRBV7-2, with D perhaps TRBD2 (5 bases). The CDR3 spans 15 residues. Germline V CDR1 and CDR2: SGHTA, FQGNSA. The V end lost 4 bases, the J end lost 0 bases, and 10 bases lay between the germline ends. CDR3 DNA sequence: TGTGCCAGCAGCTATGACCGGGACTCCTACAATGAGCAGTTCTTC. Translating gives CASSYDRDSYNEQFF.

The V call is TRBV9, the J call TRBJ1-6; D unresolved. The CDR3 runs 15 residues. The V end lost 0 bases, the J end lost 7 bases, and 11 bases lay between the germline ends. Germline CDR1 is SGDLS and CDR2 is YYNGEE. The CDR3 nucleotides read TGTGCCAGCAGCGTAGACGGGCTCAGGAATTCACCCCTCCACTTT. Its translation is CASSVDGLRNSPLHF.

As concerns this clonotype: An end of the junction differs from the germline gene, which may be a read error. The rearrangement joins TRBV24-1 to TRBJ1-1; maybe TRBD1 (5 bases). Germline CDR1 and CDR2: KGHDR and SFDVKD. CDR3 length: 13 amino acids. The CDR3 is CATSDSVDRGALF. CDR3 nucleotide sequence: TGTGCCACCAGTGATTCAGTGGATCGGGGCGCTCTCTTT.

This rearrangement joins TRBV7-8 to TRBJ2-6, with D maybe TRBD1 (5 bases). Germline V CDR1 and CDR2: SGHVS, FQNEAQ. The CDR3 sequence is 15 residues long. V was pared by 8 bases and J by 3 bases, with 14 bases between. CDR3 nucleotide sequence: TGTGCCAGCGGCCTTAGGGGTTTTGGGGCCAACGTCCTGACTTTC. Translation gives CASGLRGFGANVLTF.

The rearrangement joins TRBV28 to TRBJ2-7; the match to TRBD2 covers 9 bases. The germline CDR1 and CDR2 sequences are MDHEN and SYDVKM. V was pared by 8 bases and J by 1 base, with 3 bases of the junction left unmatched. The CDR3 consists of 13 residues. The DNA of the CDR3 is TGTGCCAGCGCTAGCGGGGAGTCCTACGAGCAGTACTTC. Residues: CASASGESYEQYF.

This clonotype was recorded many times. This chain links TRBV4-2 with TRBJ1-2; possible D gene TRBD1, 6 bases. Germline loops: CDR1 LGHNA, CDR2 YNFKEQ. Trimming removed 0 bases at V and 4 bases at J, with 15 bases between. This CDR3 comprises 16 residues. CDR3 region: CASSQELAGVPYGYTF. Here the CDR3 DNA reads TGTGCCAGCAGCCAAGAATTGGCAGGGGTACCCTATGGCTACACCTTC.

This sequence joins TRBV7-9 and TRBJ1-4; D is ambiguous. CDR3 length: 13 residues. Trimming cost V 0 bases and J 5 bases, with 4 bases left between them. Germline loops: CDR1 SEHNR, CDR2 FQNEAQ (reference sequence). The CDR3 bases are TGTGCCAGCAGCTTAGCCCCCAATGAAAAACTGTTTTTT. This encodes CASSLAPNEKLFF.

The chain employs TRBV5-1 and TRBJ2-7; tentatively, D is TRBD1 (5 bases). CDR1 SGHRS and CDR2 YFSETQ come from the germline V gene. The CDR3 runs 12 residues. V was shortened by 0 bases and J by 9 bases, with 10 bases between the two germline ends. CDR3 bases: TGCGCCAGCAGCTTGGAAGGCCAGGGGCAGTACTTC. The encoded protein is CASSLEGQGQYF.

This clonotype was picked up many times. A clone one base away is much larger, so this may be a read error. V and J are TRBV6-4 and TRBJ2-1; 7 bases line up with TRBD2. V lost 5 bases, J lost 15 bases, and 13 bases stayed unmatched. Germline CDR1 and CDR2: MRHNA and SNTAGT. The CDR3 consists of 13 residues. Here the CDR3 DNA reads TGTGCCAGCAGTCACCAAGGGGAGGGTTTGTTGTTCTTC. This translates into CASSHQGEGLLFF.

Worth noting for this clonotype: At one boundary the junction diverges from the germline segment, which might be a read error. V usage is TRBV7-9 and J usage is TRBJ2-3; TRBD2 agrees at 7 bases. CDR3 length equals 15 residues. The germline V gene encodes CDR1 SEHNR and CDR2 FQNEAQ (reference sequence). For the CDR3, the DNA is TGTGCCAGCAGCTCCGATGGTGGGGGACTAATACCGCAGCATTTC. Protein product: CASSSDGGGLIPQHF.

Many counts were recorded for this clonotype. V gene TRBV12-3 or TRBV12-4 combines with J gene TRBJ1-2; D call uncertain. The CDR3 loop spans 14 amino acids. The V end was cut by 0 bases, the J end by 8 bases, with 13 bases between. The CDR3 spells CASSLANTLVGYTF. The CDR3 DNA sequence: TGTGCCAGCAGTTTAGCGAACACCCTTGTAGGCTACACCTTC.

In its sample, this clonotype was seen many times. This chain links TRBV4-3 with TRBJ1-6, with no clear D. CDR3 size: 17 residues. The germline V gene encodes CDR1 LGHNA and CDR2 YSLEER. V was shortened by 0 bases and J by 9 bases, with 18 bases between the two germline ends. The CDR3 sequence is CASSQETSGGQISPLHF. CDR3 in DNA: TGCGCCAGCAGCCAAGAAACCTCGGGAGGGCAAATTTCACCCCTCCACTTT.

This chain links TRBV11-2 with TRBJ2-7; the D is unclear. The V gene lost 0 bases and the J gene lost 7 bases, with 13 bases spanning the gap. CDR3 length: 14 residues. CDR1 and CDR2 (germline): SGHAT, FQNNGV. Here the CDR3 DNA reads TGTGCCAGCAGCTTAGATTTTGGTAGAAGGGAGCAGTACTTC. It specifies CASSLDFGRREQYF.

Note on this clonotype: Lacking the conserved final phenylalanine or tryptophan, this CDR3 likely reflects a read error. The chain carries TRBV19 and TRBJ2-3; no clear D. CDR3 length: 12 residues. Germline V lookup: CDR1 LNHDA, CDR2 SQIVND (reference sequence). DNA for the CDR3: TGTGCTAGTAGTATACGTCCGGATACGCAGTATCTT. As protein: CASSIRPDTQYL.

In the case of this clonotype: The junction shows a germline mismatch at one end, possibly a read error. The chain uses TRBV13 and TRBJ1-1; no definite D call. Germline assignment: CDR1 PRHDT and CDR2 FYEKMQ (reference sequence). This CDR3 has 20 amino acids. The CDR3 region is CASSSGGWFLGIGMNTEAFF. The DNA for the CDR3 is TGCGCCAGCAGCTCCGGAGGGTGGTTTTTAGGAATCGGTATGAACACTGAAGCTTTCTTT.

This clonotype was detected once. V is TRBV2 and J is TRBJ1-2, with D maybe TRBD1 (5 bases). The ends were cut back, 5 bases at V and 4 bases at J, with 11 bases in the middle. Germline V gene data show CDR1 as SNHLY and CDR2 as FYNNEI. CDR3 length: 13 residues. The DNA for the CDR3 is TGTGCCAGCAGTATCTATCAGGGCTATGGCTACACCTTC. It is translated as CASSIYQGYGYTF.

In DNA, the CDR3 is TGTGCCAGCAGCTCTCTTTTGTGGGTTCCGAATTCACCCCTCCACTTT. It is translated as CASSSLLWVPNSPLHF. The chain has TRBV7-2 and TRBJ1-6; D call uncertain. CDR3 length equals 16 residues. The V end lost 4 bases, the J end lost 7 bases, and 17 bases lay between the germline ends. Looked up from germline, CDR1 is SGHTA and CDR2 is FQGNSA.

This rearrangement joins TRBV20-1 to TRBJ1-2; D not resolved. Germline V lookup: CDR1 DFQATT, CDR2 SNEGSKA (reference sequence). There are 11 residues in the CDR3. Trimming removed 3 bases at V and 7 bases at J, with 9 bases between. The CDR3 protein is CSARKGSGYTF. The CDR3 nucleotides are TGCAGTGCTAGGAAGGGAAGTGGCTACACCTTC.

In nucleotides, the CDR3 is TGTGGCCGCAGGCTGGGGGCCGGGACAGCCTCCTACAATGAGCAGTTCTTC. It translates to CGRRLGAGTASYNEQFF. The rearrangement links TRBV7-2 to TRBJ2-1; 7 bases match TRBD1. The CDR3 length is 17 residues. CDR1 and CDR2 from the germline V gene are SGHTA and FQGNSA.

The gene calls are TRBV2 and TRBJ2-6; TRBD2 might be the D (7 bases). CDR3 length: 15 amino acids. The germline CDR1 and CDR2 sequences are SNHLY and FYNNEI. V lost 3 bases, J lost 3 bases, and 9 bases lay in between. CDR3 amino acids: CASSEGGHGANVLTF. CDR3 DNA: TGTGCCAGCAGTGAGGGGGGGCATGGGGCCAACGTCCTGACTTTC.

The table lists this clonotype with many counts. The chain recombines TRBV7-2 with TRBJ1-3; 8 bases line up with TRBD1. The CDR3 covers 14 residues. V shed 7 bases, J shed 7 bases, and the junction held 9 bases outside the gene matches. Germline CDR1 SGHTA, CDR2 FQGNSA. The CDR3 sequence: CASTAGTGLNTIYF. The CDR3 region has the DNA TGTGCCAGCACCGCCGGGACAGGTCTGAACACCATATATTTT.